This section outlines one TCR beta chain sequence together with its context. What it binds is unknown. TCRdb keeps only in-frame clones here, not all; method: immunoSEQ multiplex PCR. The sample yields fewer than 50,000 clones, 65% to 90% seen once. The sample comes from a study of PD-L1 blockade in urothelial cancer. Study-wide results and caveats: Lower pretreatment blood TCR clonality, under the median, predicted better survival, researchers reported.

This CDR3 contains 13 residues. The V and J ends lost 8 bases and 0 bases respectively, with 8 bases between them. CDR1 MNHEY and CDR2 SMNVEV come from the germline V gene (reference sequence). Time point given: peripheral blood 6 weeks after treatment start. It was locally advanced or metastatic urothelial carcinoma that patients had. The clonotype originates from a man in his 60s with urothelial cancer. V is TRBV27 and J is TRBJ1-3; unclear D gene. The input for sequencing was PBMCs, taken around atezolizumab (anti-PD-L1) treatment. CDR3 loop: CASAITSGNTIYF. The CDR3 coding sequence is TGTGCCAGCGCGATTACCTCTGGAAACACCATATATTTT.